This is a list of T cell receptor beta chains from one sample in a study of cytomegalovirus exposure and HLA in healthy donors. TCRdb keeps only in-frame clones here, not all; method: immunoSEQ multiplex PCR. The sample includes about 160,000 clones, roughly 77% seen only once; the top ten take 1.5% to 2%. Sequencing used PBMCs. These receptors were obtained from a woman younger than 30 in good health and CMV-seronegative. CDR3s leave out the opening cysteine and the closing phenylalanine or tryptophan. Each record gives: CDR3 length, D gene, V gene, J gene, clone size, CDR3 protein. The D gene is left open where the match is weak. Not every row has a clone size; where given, it reads once, few, many or a size class.

13,.,TRBV11-3,TRBJ1-3,.,ASSLSTGAGNTIY
13,TRBD2,TRBV5-1,TRBJ2-3,few,ASSLSSGSTDTQY
10,TRBD1,TRBV29-1,TRBJ1-2,.,SVGTGGFGYT
13,.,TRBV6-5,TRBJ1-1,.,ASSYWGRLNTEAF
12,.,TRBV18,TRBJ1-2,.,ASSPPFGAYGYT
15,TRBD2,TRBV29-1,TRBJ2-1,.,SVLRTSGGAFYNEQF
13,.,TRBV6-1,TRBJ2-6,.,ASTDRGGWANVLT
11,TRBD1,TRBV18,TRBJ2-7,.,ASSLGTGYEQY
12,TRBD1,TRBV5-4,TRBJ1-2,.,ASSFLGGANGYT
12,.,TRBV9,TRBJ2-7,.,ASSWGDRPYEQY
15,.,TRBV19,TRBJ2-6,.,ASLAGPHSAGANVLT
16,TRBD1,TRBV7-9,TRBJ2-7,.,ASSGGVGTGRKSYEQY
11,TRBD1,TRBV7-9,TRBJ2-7,once,PSSSPTGVEQY
12,.,TRBV19,TRBJ1-5,once,ASTPQGSNQPQH
13,.,TRBV5-4,TRBJ1-1,.,ASRFGTDMNTEAF
14,.,TRBV4-2,TRBJ2-3,once,ASSQGQGTSEDTQY
11,.,TRBV30,TRBJ1-6,.,AWRTGVGSPLH
17,TRBD2,TRBV6-1,TRBJ2-7,once,ASSESRLAGGPITYEQY
12,.,TRBV28,TRBJ1-2,once,ASSPSGEWYGYT
13,TRBD2,TRBV6-6,TRBJ2-7,once,ASSYRGREGYEQY
12,.,TRBV27,TRBJ2-2,few,ASSLPSPPGELF
15,TRBD1,TRBV7-9,TRBJ2-2,.,ASRRGSGQGFTGELF
12,TRBD2,TRBV7-8,TRBJ2-1,once,ASSLLLAGGEQF